This TCR beta chain was retrieved from a study of T cell changes during pregnancy in multiple sclerosis. Assay: immunoSEQ multiplex PCR; the TCRdb copy retains only in-frame clones and omits some. There are tens of thousands of clones in the sample; 92% occur only once, and under 2% lies in the top ten. Germline CDR1 reads GTSNPN; CDR2 reads SVGIG (reference sequence). V was cut by 5 bases and J by 10 bases, with 18 bases left in between. The CDR3 is 13 residues long. The chain combines TRBV30 with TRBJ2-1, with D possibly TRBD2 on 6 matching bases. The sample in question was peripheral blood, obtained in the second trimester of pregnancy. This TCR was sampled from a female donor with multiple sclerosis, enrolled in a pregnancy study. DNA of the CDR3: TGTGCCTGGGTCCCCGGGAGCCGGATGGAGCAGTTCTTC. This encodes CAWVPGSRMEQFF.